These 11 T cell receptor beta chains were sequenced from one sample in a study of tumor-infiltrating lymphocytes in primary liver carcinoma. Production of TCR beta cDNA used 500 ng total RNA together with a constant-region primer. It was through three nested multiplex PCR rounds of slightly modified ARM-PCR that TCR beta libraries arose. Each of the first two PCR rounds ran roughly 10 cycles with TRBV1-TRBV30 forward and C-beta reverse primers. From the multiplex PCR reads, TCRdb called clonotypes with MiXCR, one entry per CDR3 protein. The data show about 180,000 distinct CDR3 sequences, roughly three fifths seen once. Germline DNA was also extracted, while the blood RNA originated from unsorted whole blood. The sequenced sample was peripheral blood. The receptors derive from a man aged 35 to 55 with primary liver carcinoma and hepatitis B virus infection.

The V call is TRBV10-3, the J call TRBJ2-1; maybe TRBD1 (5 bases). Germline V CDR1 and CDR2: ENHRY, SYGVKD. The CDR3 has 12 amino acids. CDR3 sequence reads: CATRRGDNEQFF. CDR3 DNA: TGTGCTACCCGTAGGGGCGACAATGAGCAGTTCTTC.

This clonotype was seen just once. Compared with germline, one end of the junction differs, possibly owing to a read error. The V call is TRBV5-1, the J call TRBJ2-5; D might be TRBD2 (6 bases). The CDR3 loop spans 13 amino acids. The germline V gene has CDR1 SGHRS and CDR2 YFSETQ. In nucleotides, the CDR3 is TGCGTCAGCAGCTTGACAAGGGGCGGGGACTTATACTTC. This gives the protein CVSSLTRGGDLYF.

This clonotype was recorded many times. The rearrangement links TRBV11-2 to TRBJ2-7; 11 bases line up with TRBD2. The CDR3 runs 15 residues. Germline CDR1 reads SGHAT; CDR2 reads FQNNGV. The V segment lost 6 bases and the J segment 6 bases; nucleotides outside the gene matches: 10. The CDR3 spells CASRPSGRKRGEQYF. CDR3 DNA sequence: TGTGCCAGCAGACCTAGCGGGAGGAAGAGAGGCGAGCAGTACTTC. The full variable domain, its missing parts supplied by reference TRBV11-2 and TRBJ2-7, is EAGVAQSPRYKIIEKRQSVAFWCNPISGHATLYWYQQILGQGPKLLIQFQNNGVVDDSQLPKDRFSAERLKGVDSTLKIQPAKLEDSAVYLCASRPSGRKRGEQYFGPGTRLTVT.

This chain connects TRBV28 to TRBJ2-1, with D perhaps assigned TRBD1 or TRBD2 (5 bases each). Trimming took 4 bases from V and 3 from J, leaving 19 bases between them. The CDR3 is 17 amino acids. Germline V gene sequence: CDR1 MDHEN, CDR2 SYDVKM. CDR3 DNA sequence: TGTGCCAGCAGTTCCCACCGGGGCTCTGCGGGCTACAATGAGCAGTTCTTC. Translating gives CASSSHRGSAGYNEQFF.

This clonotype was observed many times. The V call is TRBV29-1, the J call TRBJ2-1, with 9 bases identical to TRBD2. There are 19 residues in the CDR3. The V and J ends lost 0 bases and 0 bases, in that order; junction bases with no gene match: 12. Germline V gene data show CDR1 as SQVTM and CDR2 as ANQGSEA. For the CDR3, the DNA is TGCAGCGTTGAAGATCTGGGGCTAGCGGGACCTCGCTCCTACAATGAGCAGTTCTTC. It yields the protein CSVEDLGLAGPRSYNEQFF.

The chain carries TRBV29-1 and TRBJ1-3, with a possible D match to TRBD1 (5 bases). The CDR3 spans 15 residues. V lost 3 bases and J lost 0, with 12 bases in between. From germline, CDR1 is SQVTM and CDR2 ANQGSEA. The DNA of the CDR3 is TGCAGCGTTGATATTGGGGGTTTCTCTGGAAACACCATATATTTT. Its protein product is CSVDIGGFSGNTIYF. Supplemented by reference TRBV29-1 and TRBJ1-3, the full variable domain reads SAVISQKPSRDICQRGTSLTIQCQVDSQVTMMFWYRQQPGQSLTLIATANQGSEATYESGFVIDKFPISRPNLTFSTLTVSNMSPEDSSIYLCSVDIGGFSGNTIYFGEGSWLTVV.

This clonotype was recorded at least ten times. The V gene is TRBV12-3 or TRBV12-4, the J gene TRBJ1-1; no firm D call. V dropped 5 bases and J dropped 1 base, with 11 bases sitting between them. There are 14 residues in the CDR3. The CDR3 loop is CASSPRGSNTEAFF. The CDR3 coding sequence is TGTGCCAGCAGTCCCCGGGGATCGAACACTGAAGCTTTCTTT.

A few counts support this clonotype. The chain joins TRBV29-1 to TRBJ2-1, with a tentative D call TRBD2 (6 bases). This CDR3 is built from 14 residues. CDR1 and CDR2 (germline): SQVTM, ANQGSEA. With 8 bases removed from V and 0 bases from J, the gap between germline ends came to 14 bases. CDR3 nucleotides: TGCAGCCACGGGACTCTGGACTCCTACAATGAGCAGTTCTTC. This sequence encodes CSHGTLDSYNEQFF.

The CDR3 nucleotides are TGTGCCAGCAGCTATCGGGCCGTCAATGACGAGTTCTTC. Translating gives CASSYRAVNDEFF. The chain recombines TRBV11-1 with TRBJ2-1; no clear D. Germline V gene sequence: CDR1 SGHAT, CDR2 FQDESV (reference sequence). This CDR3 spans 13 amino acids. Deletions cut 4 bases from V and 14 bases from J, with 18 bases between.

V usage is TRBV6-1 and J usage is TRBJ2-1; D remains unclear. The V gene lost 2 bases and the J gene lost 8 bases, with 13 bases spanning the gap. Per germline, CDR1 MNHNS and CDR2 SASEGT. CDR3 length: 14 amino acids. CDR3 DNA: TGTGCCAGCAGTGAACTACCTTCGACGGATGAGCAGTTCTTC. Translation: CASSELPSTDEQFF.

This chain links TRBV14 with TRBJ2-5, with unresolved D. The CDR3 sequence is 14 residues long. Trimming took 0 bases from V and 1 from J, leaving 6 bases between them. CDR1 and CDR2 (germline): SGHDN, FVKESK. This CDR3 reads CASSQDSAQETQYF. CDR3 coding DNA: TGTGCCAGCAGCCAAGATTCAGCCCAAGAGACCCAGTACTTC. The full variable domain, in which reference TRBV14 and TRBJ2-5 provide the parts outside the CDR3, is EAGVTQFPSHSVIEKGQTVTLRCDPISGHDNLYWYRRVMGKEIKFLLHFVKESKQDESGMPNNRFLAERTGGTYSTLKVQPAELEDSGVYFCASSQDSAQETQYFGPGTRLLVL.